A selection of T cell receptor beta chains follows, all from one sample in a study of control samples from healthy donors and cancer patients. The method was immunoSEQ multiplex PCR; TCRdb's version includes in-frame clones alone and lacks a portion of them. The table lists about 140,000 clones, more than 80% of them singletons. The specimen sequenced was blood. The receptors were gathered from a man aged 18 to 29 in good health. Both conserved end residues are trimmed from each CDR3.

V gene	J gene	CDR3 protein
TRBV19	TRBJ1-2	ASSSSGGNYGYT
TRBV12-3/TRBV12-4	TRBJ1-6	ASSFSRSPLH
TRBV6-6	TRBJ1-2	ASSFDGQGAYGYT
TRBV12-3/TRBV12-4	TRBJ2-1	ASSLANEQF
TRBV7-2	TRBJ1-5	ASSLAVRGWQPQH
TRBV6-5	TRBJ2-7	ASSQRQLNYEQY
TRBV10-3	TRBJ2-7	AIRANYEQY
TRBV4-1	TRBJ1-5	ASSQVTGQGQPQH
TRBV5-5	TRBJ1-4	ASSPDRTGSNEKLF
TRBV30	TRBJ2-7	AWTLARAYEQY
TRBV6-6	TRBJ1-6	ASSSDRGSPLH
TRBV28	TRBJ1-1	ASSLGYMNTEAF
TRBV6-1	TRBJ1-2	ASSEAGTGYYGYT
TRBV27	TRBJ2-1	ASRGSRVNSYNEQF
TRBV7-3	TRBJ1-1	ASSSTGGSTEAF
TRBV19	TRBJ1-5	ASSTGTGGQPQH